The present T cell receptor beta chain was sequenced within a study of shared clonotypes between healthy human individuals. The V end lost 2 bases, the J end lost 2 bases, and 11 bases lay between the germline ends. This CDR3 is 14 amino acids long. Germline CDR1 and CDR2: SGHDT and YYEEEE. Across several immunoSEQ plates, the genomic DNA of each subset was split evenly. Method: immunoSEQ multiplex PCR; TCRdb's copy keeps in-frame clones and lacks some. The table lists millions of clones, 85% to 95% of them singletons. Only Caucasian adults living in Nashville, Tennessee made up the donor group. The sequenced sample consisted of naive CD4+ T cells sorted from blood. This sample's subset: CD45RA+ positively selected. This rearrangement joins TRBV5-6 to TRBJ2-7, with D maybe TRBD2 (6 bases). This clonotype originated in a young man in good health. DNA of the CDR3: TGTGCCAGCAGCTTAAACGGGGGAGCCTACGAGCAGTACTTC. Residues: CASSLNGGAYEQYF.